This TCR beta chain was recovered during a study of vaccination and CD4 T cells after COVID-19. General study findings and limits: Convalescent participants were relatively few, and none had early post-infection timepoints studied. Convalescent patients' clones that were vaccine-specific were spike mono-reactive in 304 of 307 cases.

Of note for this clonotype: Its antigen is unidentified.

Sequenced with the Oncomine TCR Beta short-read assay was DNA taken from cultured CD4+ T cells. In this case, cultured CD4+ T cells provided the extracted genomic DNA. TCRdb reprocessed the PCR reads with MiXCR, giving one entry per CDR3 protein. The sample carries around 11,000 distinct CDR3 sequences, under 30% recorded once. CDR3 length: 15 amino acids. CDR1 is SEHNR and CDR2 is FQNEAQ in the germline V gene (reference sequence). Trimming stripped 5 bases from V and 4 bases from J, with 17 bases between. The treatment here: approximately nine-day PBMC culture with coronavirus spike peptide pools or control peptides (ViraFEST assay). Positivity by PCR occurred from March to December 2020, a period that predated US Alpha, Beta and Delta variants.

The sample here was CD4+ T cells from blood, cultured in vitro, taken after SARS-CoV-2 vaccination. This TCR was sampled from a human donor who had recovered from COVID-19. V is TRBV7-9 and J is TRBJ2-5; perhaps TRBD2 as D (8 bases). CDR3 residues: CASSVREGQLETQYF. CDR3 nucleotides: TGTGCCAGCAGCGTTCGGGAGGGACAGTTAGAGACCCAGTACTTC.